This TCR beta chain originates from a study of cytomegalovirus exposure and HLA in healthy donors. Across the whole study: The approximately 120 validation repertoires were produced on the same platform as the 500 to 800 repertoires of the first cohort. This was reported in a later analysis. Study-level points and caveats: Cytomegalovirus association was assigned to more than 150 TCR beta chains.

The sample holds one count of this clone. No antigen is known for it. Assay: immunoSEQ multiplex PCR; the TCRdb copy retains only in-frame clones and omits some. Here the sample spans some 100,000 clones, 88% being singletons. Germline V gene lookup returns CDR1 MDHEN and CDR2 SYDVKM. CDR3 length: 14 residues. The V gene end was trimmed by 3 bases and the J gene end by 4 bases; junction bases not matched to a gene: 5. The J gene is TRBJ2-7, the V gene TRBV28; 8 bases fit TRBD1. Sequencing input: PBMCs. This clonotype was obtained from a woman in her late teens or twenties in good health and CMV-seronegative. CDR3 DNA: TGTGCCAGCAGTTTGTCCGGGACAGGTTACGAGCAGTACTTC. Translated: CASSLSGTGYEQYF. The full variable domain, its missing parts supplied by reference TRBV28 and TRBJ2-7, is DVKVTQSSRYLVKRTGEKVFLECVQDMDHENMFWYRQDPGLGLRLIYFSYDVKMKEKGDIPEGYSVSREKKERFSLILESASTNQTSMYLCASSLSGTGYEQYFGPGTRLTVT.